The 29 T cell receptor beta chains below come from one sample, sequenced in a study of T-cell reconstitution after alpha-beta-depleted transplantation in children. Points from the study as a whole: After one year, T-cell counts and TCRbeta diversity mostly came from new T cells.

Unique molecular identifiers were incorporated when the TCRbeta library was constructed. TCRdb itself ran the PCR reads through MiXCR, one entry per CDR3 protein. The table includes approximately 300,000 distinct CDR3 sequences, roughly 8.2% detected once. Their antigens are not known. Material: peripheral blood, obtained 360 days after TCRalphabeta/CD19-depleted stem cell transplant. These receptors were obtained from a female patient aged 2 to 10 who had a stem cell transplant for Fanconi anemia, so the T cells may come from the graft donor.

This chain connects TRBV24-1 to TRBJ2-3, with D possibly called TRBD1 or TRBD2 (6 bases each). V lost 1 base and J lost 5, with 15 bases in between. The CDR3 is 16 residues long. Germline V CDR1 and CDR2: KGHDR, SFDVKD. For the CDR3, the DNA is TGTGCCACCAGTGATTTAGGGGGGCCGGAAGGAGATACGCAGTATTTT. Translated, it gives CATSDLGGPEGDTQYF.

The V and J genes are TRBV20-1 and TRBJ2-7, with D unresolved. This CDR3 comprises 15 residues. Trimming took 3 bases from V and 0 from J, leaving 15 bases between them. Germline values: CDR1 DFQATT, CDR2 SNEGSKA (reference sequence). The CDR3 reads CSASDRRKSSYEQYF. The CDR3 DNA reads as TGCAGTGCTAGTGATAGGCGGAAAAGCTCCTACGAGCAGTACTTC.

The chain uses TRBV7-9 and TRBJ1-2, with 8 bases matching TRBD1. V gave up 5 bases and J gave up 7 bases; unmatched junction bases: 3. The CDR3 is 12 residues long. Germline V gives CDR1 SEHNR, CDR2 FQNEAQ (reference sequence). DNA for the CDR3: TGTGCCAGCAGCCGGACAGGGCCTGGCTACACCTTC. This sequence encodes CASSRTGPGYTF.

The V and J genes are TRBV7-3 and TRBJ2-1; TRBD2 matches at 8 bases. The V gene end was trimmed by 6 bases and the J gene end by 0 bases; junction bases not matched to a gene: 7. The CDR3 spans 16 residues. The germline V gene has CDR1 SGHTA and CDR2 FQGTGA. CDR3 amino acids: CASSRTGTSSYNEQFF. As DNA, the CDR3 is TGTGCCAGCAGTCGTACCGGGACTAGCTCCTACAATGAGCAGTTCTTC.

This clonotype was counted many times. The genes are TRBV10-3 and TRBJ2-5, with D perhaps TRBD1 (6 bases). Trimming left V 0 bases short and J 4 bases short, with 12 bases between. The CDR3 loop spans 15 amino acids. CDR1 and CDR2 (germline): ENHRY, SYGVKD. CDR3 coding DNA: TGTGCCATCAGTGAGTCTACAGGGTCAGTAGAGACCCAGTACTTC. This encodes CAISESTGSVETQYF.

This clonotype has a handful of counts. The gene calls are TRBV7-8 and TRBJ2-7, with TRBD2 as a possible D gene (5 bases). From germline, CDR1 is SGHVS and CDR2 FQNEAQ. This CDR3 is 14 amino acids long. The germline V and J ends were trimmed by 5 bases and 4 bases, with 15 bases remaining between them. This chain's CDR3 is CASSLQTTLYEQYF. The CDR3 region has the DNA TGTGCCAGCAGCCTCCAGACTACACTTTACGAGCAGTACTTC.

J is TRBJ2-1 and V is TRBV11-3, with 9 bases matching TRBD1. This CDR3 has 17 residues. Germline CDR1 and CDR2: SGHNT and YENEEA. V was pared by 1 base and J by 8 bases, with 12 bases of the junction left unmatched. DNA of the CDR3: TGTGCCAGCAGCTTAGGGATACGGGGACAGGGTACTTATGAGCAGTTCTTC. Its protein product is CASSLGIRGQGTYEQFF.

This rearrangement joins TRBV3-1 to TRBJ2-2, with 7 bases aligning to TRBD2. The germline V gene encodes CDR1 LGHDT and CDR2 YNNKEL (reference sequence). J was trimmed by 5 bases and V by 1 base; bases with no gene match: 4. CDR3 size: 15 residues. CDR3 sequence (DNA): TGTGCCAGCAGCCAAGGGGGCGGGAGAACCGGGGAGCTGTTTTTT. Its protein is CASSQGGGRTGELFF.

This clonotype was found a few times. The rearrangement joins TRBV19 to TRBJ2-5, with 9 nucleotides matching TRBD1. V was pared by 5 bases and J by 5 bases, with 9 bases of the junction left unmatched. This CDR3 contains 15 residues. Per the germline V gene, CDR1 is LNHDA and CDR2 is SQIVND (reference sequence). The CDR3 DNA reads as TGTGCCAGTAGTCCGCCGGGACAGGGAAGGGAGACCCAGTACTTC. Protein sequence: CASSPPGQGRETQYF.

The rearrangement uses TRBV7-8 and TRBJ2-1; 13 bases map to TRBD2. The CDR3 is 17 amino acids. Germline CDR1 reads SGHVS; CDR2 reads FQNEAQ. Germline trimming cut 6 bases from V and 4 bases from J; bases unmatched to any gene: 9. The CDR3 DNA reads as TGTGCCAGCAGACCGCCCGGGACTAGCGGGAAGTACAATGAGCAGTTCTTC. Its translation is CASRPPGTSGKYNEQFF.

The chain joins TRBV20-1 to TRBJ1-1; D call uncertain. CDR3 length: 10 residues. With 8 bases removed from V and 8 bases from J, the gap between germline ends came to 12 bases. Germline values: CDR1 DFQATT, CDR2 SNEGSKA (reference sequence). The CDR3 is CSTRWPEAFF. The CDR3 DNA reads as TGCAGTACCCGGTGGCCGGAAGCTTTCTTT.

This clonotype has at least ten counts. This CDR3 reads CASSLGTSLTYEQYF. CDR3 DNA sequence: TGTGCCAGCAGCTTAGGGACTAGCCTAACCTACGAGCAGTACTTC. The rearrangement joins TRBV11-2 to TRBJ2-7; 8 positions match TRBD2. After removal of 1 base from V and 2 bases from J, the junction contained 4 bases not matched to a gene. The length of the CDR3 is 15 residues. CDR1 is SGHAT, CDR2 FQNNGV, per germline.

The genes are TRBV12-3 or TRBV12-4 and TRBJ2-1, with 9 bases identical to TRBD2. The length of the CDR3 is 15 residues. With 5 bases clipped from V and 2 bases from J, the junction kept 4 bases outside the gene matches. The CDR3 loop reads CASSVSGRPYNEQFF. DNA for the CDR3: TGTGCCAGCAGTGTTAGCGGGAGACCCTACAATGAGCAGTTCTTC.

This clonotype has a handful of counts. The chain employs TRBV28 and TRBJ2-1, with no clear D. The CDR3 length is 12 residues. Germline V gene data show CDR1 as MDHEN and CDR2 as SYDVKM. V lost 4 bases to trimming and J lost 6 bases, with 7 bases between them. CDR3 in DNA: TGTGCCAGCAGTTCACTACTCAATGAGCAGTTCTTC. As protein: CASSSLLNEQFF. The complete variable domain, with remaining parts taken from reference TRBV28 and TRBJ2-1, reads DVKVTQSSRYLVKRTGEKVFLECVQDMDHENMFWYRQDPGLGLRLIYFSYDVKMKEKGDIPEGYSVSREKKERFSLILESASTNQTSMYLCASSSLLNEQFFGPGTRLTVL.

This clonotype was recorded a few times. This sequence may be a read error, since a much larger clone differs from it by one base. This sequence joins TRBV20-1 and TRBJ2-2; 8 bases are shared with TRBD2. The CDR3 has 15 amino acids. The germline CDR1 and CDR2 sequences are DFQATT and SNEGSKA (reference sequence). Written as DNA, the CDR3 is TGCTGTGCTAGAGACTTCTCGGGGGGGGCCGGGGAGCTGTTTTTT. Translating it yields CCARDFSGGAGELFF.

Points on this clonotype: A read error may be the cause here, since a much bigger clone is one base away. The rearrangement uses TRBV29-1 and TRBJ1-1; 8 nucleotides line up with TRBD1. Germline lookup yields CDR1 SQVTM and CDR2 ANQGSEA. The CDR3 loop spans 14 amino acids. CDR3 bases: TGCAGCGTTGCCGGGACAGGCATGAACACTCAAGCTTTCTTT. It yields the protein CSVAGTGMNTQAFF. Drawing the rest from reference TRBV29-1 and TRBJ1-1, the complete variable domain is SAVISQKPSRDICQRGTSLTIQCQVDSQVTMMFWYRQQPGQSLTLIATANQGSEATYESGFVIDKFPISRPNLTFSTLTVSNMSPEDSSIYLCSVAGTGMNTQAFFGQGTRLTVV.

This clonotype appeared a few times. In DNA form, the CDR3 reads TGCGCCAGCAGCTTGGCCCGGGGGGCTGGGGCCAACGTCCTGACTTTC. It is translated as CASSLARGAGANVLTF. V and J are TRBV5-1 and TRBJ2-6, with 7 bases identical to TRBD2. The germline V gene encodes CDR1 SGHRS and CDR2 YFSETQ. J gave up 2 bases and V 0 bases, and 2 bases lay outside the gene matches. CDR3 length equals 16 residues. Complete variable domain (other parts from reference TRBV5-1 and TRBJ2-6): KAGVTQTPRYLIKTRGQQVTLSCSPISGHRSVSWYQQTPGQGLQFLFEYFSETQRNKGNFPGRFSGRQFSNSRSEMNVSTLELGDSALYLCASSLARGAGANVLTFGAGSRLTVL.

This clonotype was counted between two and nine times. Here the CDR3 reads CASSGHTDTQYF. The DNA of the CDR3 is TGTGCCAGCAGCGGTCACACCGATACGCAGTATTTT. The chain has TRBV9 and TRBJ2-3; D is unclear. CDR1 and CDR2 from the germline V gene are SGDLS and YYNGEE. The CDR3 extends over 12 amino acids. The V end lost 3 bases, the J end lost 6 bases, and 8 bases lay between the germline ends.

The CDR3 loop is CASSSSPKGTDTQYF. CDR3 DNA sequence: TGTGCCAGCTCATCATCCCCCAAGGGGACAGATACGCAGTATTTT. The chain joins TRBV18 to TRBJ2-3; TRBD1 might be the D (5 bases). Trimming took 5 bases from V and 3 from J, leaving 15 bases between them. The CDR3 totals 15 residues. Germline-derived CDR1 and CDR2 are KGHSH and LQKENI.

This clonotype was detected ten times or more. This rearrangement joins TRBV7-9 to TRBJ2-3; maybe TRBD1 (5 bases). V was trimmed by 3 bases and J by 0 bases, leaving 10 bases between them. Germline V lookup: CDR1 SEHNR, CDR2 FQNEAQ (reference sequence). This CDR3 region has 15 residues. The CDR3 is CASSLGLISTDTQYF. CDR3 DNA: TGTGCCAGCAGCTTGGGGCTTATAAGCACAGATACGCAGTATTTT.

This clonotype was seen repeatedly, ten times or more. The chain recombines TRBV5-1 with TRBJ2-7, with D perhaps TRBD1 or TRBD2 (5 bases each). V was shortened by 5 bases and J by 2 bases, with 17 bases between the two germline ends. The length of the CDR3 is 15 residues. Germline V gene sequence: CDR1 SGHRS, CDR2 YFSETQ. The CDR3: CASRSGLAPTYEQYF. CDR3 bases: TGCGCCAGCAGATCGGGGCTAGCTCCTACCTACGAGCAGTACTTC.

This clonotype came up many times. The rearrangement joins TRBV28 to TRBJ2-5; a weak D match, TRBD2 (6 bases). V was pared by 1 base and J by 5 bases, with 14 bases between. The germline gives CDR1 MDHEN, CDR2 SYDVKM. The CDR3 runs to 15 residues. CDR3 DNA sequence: TGTGCCAGCAGTTTATTAGCGGAGGGCGGGGAGACCCAGTACTTC. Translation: CASSLLAEGGETQYF. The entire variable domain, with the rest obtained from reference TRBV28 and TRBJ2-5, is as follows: DVKVTQSSRYLVKRTGEKVFLECVQDMDHENMFWYRQDPGLGLRLIYFSYDVKMKEKGDIPEGYSVSREKKERFSLILESASTNQTSMYLCASSLLAEGGETQYFGPGTRLLVL.

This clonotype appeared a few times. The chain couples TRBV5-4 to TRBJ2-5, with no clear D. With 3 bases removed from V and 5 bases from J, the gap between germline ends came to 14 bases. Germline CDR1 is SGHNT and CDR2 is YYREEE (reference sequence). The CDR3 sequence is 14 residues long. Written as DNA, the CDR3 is TGTGCCAGCAGCTCCGACCTAGGCATTGAGACCCAGTACTTC. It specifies CASSSDLGIETQYF. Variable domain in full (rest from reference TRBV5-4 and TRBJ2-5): ETGVTQSPTHLIKTRGQQVTLRCSSQSGHNTVSWYQQALGQGPQFIFQYYREEENGRGNFPPRFSGLQFPNYSSELNVNALELDDSALYLCASSSDLGIETQYFGPGTRLLVL.

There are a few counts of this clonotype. CDR3 nucleotide sequence: TGTGCCAGCAGCTCCACGGGTAGCGGTTACTACGAGCAGTACTTC. This encodes CASSSTGSGYYEQYF. V is TRBV11-2 and J is TRBJ2-7; a weak D match, TRBD2 (6 bases). The CDR3 has 15 residues. With 4 bases removed from V and 3 bases from J, the gap between germline ends came to 16 bases. Germline V gene lookup returns CDR1 SGHAT and CDR2 FQNNGV.

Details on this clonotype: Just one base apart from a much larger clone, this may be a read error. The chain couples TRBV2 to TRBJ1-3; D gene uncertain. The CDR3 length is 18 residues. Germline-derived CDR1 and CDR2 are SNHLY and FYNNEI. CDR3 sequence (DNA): TGTGCCATCAGTTTAGTCCTGTCACAGTTCAGCTCTGGAAACACCATATATTTT. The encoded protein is CAISLVLSQFSSGNTIYF.

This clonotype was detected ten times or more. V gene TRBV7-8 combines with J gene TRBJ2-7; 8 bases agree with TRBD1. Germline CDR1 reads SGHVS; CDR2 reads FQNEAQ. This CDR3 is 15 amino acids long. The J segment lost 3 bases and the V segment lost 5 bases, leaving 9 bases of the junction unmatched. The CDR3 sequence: CASSLTRTGNYEQYV. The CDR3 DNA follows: TGTGCCAGCAGCCTCACCCGGACAGGGAACTACGAGCAGTACGTC.

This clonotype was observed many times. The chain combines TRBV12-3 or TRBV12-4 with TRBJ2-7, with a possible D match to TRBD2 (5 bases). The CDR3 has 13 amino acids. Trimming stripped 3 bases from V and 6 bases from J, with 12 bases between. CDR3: CASSFSLRAEQYF. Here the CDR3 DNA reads TGTGCCAGCAGTTTTAGTTTGCGGGCCGAGCAGTACTTC.

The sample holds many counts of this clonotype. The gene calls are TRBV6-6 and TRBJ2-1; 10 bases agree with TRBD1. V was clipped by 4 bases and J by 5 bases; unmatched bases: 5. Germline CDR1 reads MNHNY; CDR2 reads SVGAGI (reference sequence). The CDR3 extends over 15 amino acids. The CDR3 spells CASSFWGQGNNEQFF. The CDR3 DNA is TGTGCCAGCAGTTTCTGGGGACAGGGGAACAATGAGCAGTTCTTC.

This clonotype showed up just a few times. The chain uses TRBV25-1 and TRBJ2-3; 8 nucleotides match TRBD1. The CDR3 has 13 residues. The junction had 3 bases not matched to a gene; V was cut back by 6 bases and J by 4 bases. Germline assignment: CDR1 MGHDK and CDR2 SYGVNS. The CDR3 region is CASRDRGADTQYF. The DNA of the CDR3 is TGTGCCAGCAGAGACAGGGGAGCAGATACGCAGTATTTT.